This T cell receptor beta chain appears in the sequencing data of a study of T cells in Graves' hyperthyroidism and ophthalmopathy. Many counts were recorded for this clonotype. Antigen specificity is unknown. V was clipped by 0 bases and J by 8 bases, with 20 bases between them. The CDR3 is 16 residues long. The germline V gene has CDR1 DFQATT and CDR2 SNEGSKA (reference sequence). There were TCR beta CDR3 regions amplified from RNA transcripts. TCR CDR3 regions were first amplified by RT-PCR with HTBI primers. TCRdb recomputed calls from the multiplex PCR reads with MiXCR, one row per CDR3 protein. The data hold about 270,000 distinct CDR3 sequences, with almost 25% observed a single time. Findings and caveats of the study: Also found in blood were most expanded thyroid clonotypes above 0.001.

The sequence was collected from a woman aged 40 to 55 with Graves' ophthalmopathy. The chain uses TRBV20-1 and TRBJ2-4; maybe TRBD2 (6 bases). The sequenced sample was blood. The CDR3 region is CSARDESGGSMHIQYF. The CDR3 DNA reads TGCAGTGCTAGAGACGAAAGTGGAGGGAGTATGCACATTCAGTACTTC.